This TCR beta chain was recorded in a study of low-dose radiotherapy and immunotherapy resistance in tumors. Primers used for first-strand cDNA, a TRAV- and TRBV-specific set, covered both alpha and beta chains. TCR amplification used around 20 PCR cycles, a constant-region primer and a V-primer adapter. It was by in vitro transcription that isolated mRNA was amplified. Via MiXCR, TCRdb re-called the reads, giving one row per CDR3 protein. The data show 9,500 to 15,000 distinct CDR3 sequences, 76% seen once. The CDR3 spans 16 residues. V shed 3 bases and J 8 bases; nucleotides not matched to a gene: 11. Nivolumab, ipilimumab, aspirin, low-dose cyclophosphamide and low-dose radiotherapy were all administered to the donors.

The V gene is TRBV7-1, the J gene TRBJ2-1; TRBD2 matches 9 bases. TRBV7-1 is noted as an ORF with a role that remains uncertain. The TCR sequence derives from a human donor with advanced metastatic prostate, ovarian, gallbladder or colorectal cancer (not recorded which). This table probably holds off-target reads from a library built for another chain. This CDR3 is CASSSRMAGGRYEQFF. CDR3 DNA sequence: TGTGCCAGCAGCTCCCGCATGGCGGGAGGGCGGTATGAGCAGTTCTTC.